This T cell receptor beta chain was identified in a study of blood T cell repertoires in COVID-19. Study overall: Researchers got acute and convalescent COVID-19 samples from the United States, Italy and Spain. PBMCs, B-cell-depleted T cells, or T cells were the source of the cDNA or gDNA that made up the material.

The CDR3 extends over 16 amino acids. The germline V and J ends were trimmed by 5 bases and 2 bases, with 18 bases remaining between them. Germline V gives CDR1 SGHKS, CDR2 YYEKEE (reference sequence). As handled by the study authors: By means of reference gene primer amplification, nucleated cell counts were estimated. Repertoires were generated with immunoSEQ multiplex PCR, while TCRdb's copy carries only in-frame clones and drops some. V and J calls and clone size come straight from that table; D and trimming were deduced from the DNA. The table lists about 60,000 clones, about 87% of them singletons.

This TCR derives from a human donor with active COVID-19. The donor label of this sample is uncertain. Material for sequencing was peripheral blood. This chain uses TRBV5-5 with TRBJ2-3, with D possibly matching TRBD2 (5 bases). The CDR3 reads CASRLGRLGDTDTQYF. The CDR3 DNA reads TGTGCCAGCAGACTCGGTCGTCTCGGGGACACAGATACGCAGTATTTT. The full variable domain, in which reference TRBV5-5 and TRBJ2-3 provide the parts outside the CDR3, is DAGVTQSPTHLIKTRGQQVTLRCSPISGHKSVSWYQQVLGQGPQFIFQYYEKEERGRGNFPDRFSARQFPNYSSELNVNALLLGDSALYLCASRLGRLGDTDTQYFGPGTRLTVL.